This TCR beta chain is from a study of regulatory T cells in long-lasting Graves disease. Time point described: newly diagnosed GD, antithyroid drugs for less than 3 months. Extracted PBMC RNA gave rise to the TCR library. Study findings and constraints: Persistent Graves' disease cases displayed lower TCR diversity than newly diagnosed ones.

A word on this clonotype: The target antigen is unknown.

The TCR beta library used iRepertoire HTBI primers with Arm-PCR amplification of CDR3. TCRdb itself ran the multiplex PCR reads through MiXCR, one entry per CDR3 protein. The table lists 360,000 or so distinct CDR3 sequences, about a sixth of them singletons. This CDR3 contains 13 residues. Germline CDR1 is GTSNPN and CDR2 is SVGIG (reference sequence). Trimming removed 5 bases from V and 1 base from J, with 11 bases in between. The data were also submitted as part of a second study, on T cells in Graves' hyperthyroidism and ophthalmopathy. That study adds: Reasons for excluding patients were uncontrolled infection, other autoimmune disease, pregnancy or lactation.

The starting material was peripheral blood mononuclear cells (PBMCs), obtained at new diagnosis, from a patient treated with antithyroid drugs. The chain is built from TRBV30 and TRBJ1-1, with D possibly matching TRBD1 (5 bases). The clonotype was recovered from a man aged 40-49 years with Graves disease. For the CDR3, the DNA is TGTGCCTGGGAGAGGGGTCCGAACACTGAAGCTTTCTTT. It is translated as CAWERGPNTEAFF.